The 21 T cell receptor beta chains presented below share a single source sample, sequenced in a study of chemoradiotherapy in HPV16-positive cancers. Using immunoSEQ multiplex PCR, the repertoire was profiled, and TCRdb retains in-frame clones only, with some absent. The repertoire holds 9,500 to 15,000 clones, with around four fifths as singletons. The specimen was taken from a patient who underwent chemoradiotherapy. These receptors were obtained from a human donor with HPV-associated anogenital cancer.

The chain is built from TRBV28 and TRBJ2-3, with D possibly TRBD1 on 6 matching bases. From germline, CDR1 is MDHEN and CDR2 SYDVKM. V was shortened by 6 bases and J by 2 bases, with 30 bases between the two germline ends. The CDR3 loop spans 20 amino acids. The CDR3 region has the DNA TGTGCCAGCAGCCGTACTGGCGCCTACACCTACTTGGGGGCCACAGATACGCAGTATTTT. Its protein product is CASSRTGAYTYLGATDTQYF.

CDR3 nucleotides: TGTGCCACCAGCGGCTCAGGGGAACGTCAGCCCCAGCATTTT. Protein product: CATSGSGERQPQHF. The chain combines TRBV15 with TRBJ1-5; D is possibly TRBD1 (6 bases). CDR1 and CDR2 (germline): LNHNV, YYDKDF (reference sequence). The CDR3 has 14 residues. V gave up 5 bases and J gave up 6 bases, with 14 bases separating them.

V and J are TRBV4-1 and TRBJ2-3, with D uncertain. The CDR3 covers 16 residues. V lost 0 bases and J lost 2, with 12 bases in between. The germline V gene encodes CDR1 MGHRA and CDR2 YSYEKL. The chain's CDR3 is CASSQDHSGNTDTQYF. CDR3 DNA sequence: TGCGCCAGCAGCCAAGATCACTCGGGCAACACAGATACGCAGTATTTT.

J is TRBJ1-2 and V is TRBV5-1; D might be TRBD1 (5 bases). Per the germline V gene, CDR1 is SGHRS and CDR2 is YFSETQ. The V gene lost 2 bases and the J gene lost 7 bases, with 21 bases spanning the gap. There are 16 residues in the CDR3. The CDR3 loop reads CASSLALEGRGGGYTF. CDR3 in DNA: TGCGCCAGCAGCTTAGCGTTGGAGGGGCGTGGGGGTGGCTACACCTTC.

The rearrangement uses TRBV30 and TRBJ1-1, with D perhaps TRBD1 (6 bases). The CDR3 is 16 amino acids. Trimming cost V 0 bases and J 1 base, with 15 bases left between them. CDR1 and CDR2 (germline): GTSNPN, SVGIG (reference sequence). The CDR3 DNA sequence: TGTGCCTGGAGTGTACGCGGGGGCCGAGGGAACACTGAAGCTTTCTTT. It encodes CAWSVRGGRGNTEAFF.

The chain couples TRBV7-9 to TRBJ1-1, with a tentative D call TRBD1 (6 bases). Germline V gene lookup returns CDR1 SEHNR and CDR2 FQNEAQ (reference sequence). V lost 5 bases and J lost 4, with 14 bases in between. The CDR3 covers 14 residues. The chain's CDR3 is CASSLREGVTEAFF. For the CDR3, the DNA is TGTGCCAGCAGCCTCCGTGAGGGGGTCACTGAAGCTTTCTTT.

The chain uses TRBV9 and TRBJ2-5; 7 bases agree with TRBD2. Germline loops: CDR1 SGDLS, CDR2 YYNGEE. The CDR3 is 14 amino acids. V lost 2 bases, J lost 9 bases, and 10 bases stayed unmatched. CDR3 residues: CASSVGGDAEAQYF. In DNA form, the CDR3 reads TGTGCCAGCAGCGTTGGGGGGGACGCGGAGGCCCAGTACTTC.

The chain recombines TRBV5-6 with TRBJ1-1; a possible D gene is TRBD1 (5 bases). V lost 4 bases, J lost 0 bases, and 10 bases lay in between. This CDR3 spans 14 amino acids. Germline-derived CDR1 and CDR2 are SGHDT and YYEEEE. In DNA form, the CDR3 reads TGTGCCAGCAGCGTAGGGACCGTGAACACTGAAGCTTTCTTT. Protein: CASSVGTVNTEAFF.

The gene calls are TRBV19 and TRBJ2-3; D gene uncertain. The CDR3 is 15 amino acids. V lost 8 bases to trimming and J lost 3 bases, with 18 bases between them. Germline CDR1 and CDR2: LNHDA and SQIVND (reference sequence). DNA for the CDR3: TGTGCCAGTGCCTTAACAGCTTTCGGGACAGATACGCAGTATTTT. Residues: CASALTAFGTDTQYF.

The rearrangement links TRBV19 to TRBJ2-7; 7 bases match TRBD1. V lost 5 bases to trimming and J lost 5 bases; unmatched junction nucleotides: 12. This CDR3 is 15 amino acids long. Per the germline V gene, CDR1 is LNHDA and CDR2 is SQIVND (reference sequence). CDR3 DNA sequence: TGTGCCAGTAGTCCGAACTCGGGACAGTCTAACGAGCAGTACTTC. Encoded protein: CASSPNSGQSNEQYF.

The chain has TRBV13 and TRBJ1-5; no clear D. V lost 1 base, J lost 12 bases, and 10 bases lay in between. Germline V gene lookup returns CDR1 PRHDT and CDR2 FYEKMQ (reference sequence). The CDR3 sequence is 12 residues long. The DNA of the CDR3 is TGTGCCAGCAGCTTAGCAGGAGGTCTCCAGCATTTT. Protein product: CASSLAGGLQHF.

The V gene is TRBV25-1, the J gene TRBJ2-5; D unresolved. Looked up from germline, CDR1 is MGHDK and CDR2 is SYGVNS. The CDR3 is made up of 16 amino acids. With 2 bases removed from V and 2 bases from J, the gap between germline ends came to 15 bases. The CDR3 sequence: CASSEDYPRRQETQYF. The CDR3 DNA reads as TGTGCCAGCAGTGAAGATTACCCGAGACGACAAGAGACCCAGTACTTC. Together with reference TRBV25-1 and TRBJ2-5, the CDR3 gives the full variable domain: EADIYQTPRYLVIGTGKKITLECSQTMGHDKMYWYQQDPGMELHLIHYSYGVNSTEKGDLSSESTVSRIRTEHFPLTLESARPSHTSQYLCASSEDYPRRQETQYFGPGTRLLVL.

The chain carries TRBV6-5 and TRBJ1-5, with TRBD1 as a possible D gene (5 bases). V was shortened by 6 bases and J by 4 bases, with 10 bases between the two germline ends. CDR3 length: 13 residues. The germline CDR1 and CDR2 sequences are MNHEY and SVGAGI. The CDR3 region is CASSLDRNQPQHF. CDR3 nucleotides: TGTGCCAGCAGCCTCGACAGAAATCAGCCCCAGCATTTT.

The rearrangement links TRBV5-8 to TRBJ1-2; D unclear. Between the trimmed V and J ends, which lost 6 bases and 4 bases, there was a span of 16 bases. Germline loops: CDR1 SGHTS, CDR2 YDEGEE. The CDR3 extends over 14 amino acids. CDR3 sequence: CASTFPRKTYGYTF. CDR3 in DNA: TGTGCCAGCACATTTCCACGAAAGACCTATGGCTACACCTTC.

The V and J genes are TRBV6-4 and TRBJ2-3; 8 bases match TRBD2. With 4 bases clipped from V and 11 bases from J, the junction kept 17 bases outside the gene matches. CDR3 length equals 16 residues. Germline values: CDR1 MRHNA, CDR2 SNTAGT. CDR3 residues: CASSAGAGAPTDGQYF. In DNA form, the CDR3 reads TGTGCCAGCAGTGCAGGAGCGGGGGCACCAACTGACGGGCAGTATTTT.

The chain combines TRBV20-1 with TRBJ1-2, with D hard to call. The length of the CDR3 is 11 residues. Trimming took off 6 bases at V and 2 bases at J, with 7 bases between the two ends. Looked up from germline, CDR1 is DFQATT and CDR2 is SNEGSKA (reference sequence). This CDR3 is CSAAINYGYTF. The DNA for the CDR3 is TGCAGTGCCGCTATAAACTATGGCTACACCTTC.

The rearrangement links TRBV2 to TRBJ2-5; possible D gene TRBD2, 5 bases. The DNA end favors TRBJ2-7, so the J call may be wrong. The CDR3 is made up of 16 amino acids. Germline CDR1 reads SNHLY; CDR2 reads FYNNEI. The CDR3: CASSEYGLSTTYEQYF. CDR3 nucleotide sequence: TGTGCCAGCAGTGAATATGGACTCAGTACCACCTACGAGCAGTACTTC.

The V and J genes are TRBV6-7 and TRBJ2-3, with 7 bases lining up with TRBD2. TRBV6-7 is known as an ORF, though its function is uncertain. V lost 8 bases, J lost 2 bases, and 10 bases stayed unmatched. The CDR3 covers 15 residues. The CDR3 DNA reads TGTGCCAGCTATCTCCAGCGGGGCTCCACAGATACGCAGTATTTT. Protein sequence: CASYLQRGSTDTQYF.

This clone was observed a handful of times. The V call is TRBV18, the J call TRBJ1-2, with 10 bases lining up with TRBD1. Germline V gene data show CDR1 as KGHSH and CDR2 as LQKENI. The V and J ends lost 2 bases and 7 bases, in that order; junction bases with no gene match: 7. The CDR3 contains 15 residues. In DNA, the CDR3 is TGTGCCAGCTCACCAGAGATAAGACAGGGGGCTGGCTACACCTTC. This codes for CASSPEIRQGAGYTF.

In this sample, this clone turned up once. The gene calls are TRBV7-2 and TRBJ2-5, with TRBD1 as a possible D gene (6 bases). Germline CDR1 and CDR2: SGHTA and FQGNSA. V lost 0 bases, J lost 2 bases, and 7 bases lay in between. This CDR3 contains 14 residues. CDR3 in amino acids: CASSLAGAQETQYF. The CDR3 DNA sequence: TGTGCCAGCAGCTTAGCGGGGGCACAAGAGACCCAGTACTTC.

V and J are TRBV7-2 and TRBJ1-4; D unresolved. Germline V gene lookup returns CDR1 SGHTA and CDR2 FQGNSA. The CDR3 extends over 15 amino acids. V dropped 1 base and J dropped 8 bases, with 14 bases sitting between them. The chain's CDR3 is CASSLDVGGGEKLFF. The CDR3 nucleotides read TGTGCCAGCAGCTTAGATGTAGGTGGCGGGGAAAAACTGTTTTTT.